The 21 T cell receptor beta chains reported below all come from one sample, sequenced in a study of response to subunit inactivated influenza vaccine. In TCRdb, the RT-PCR reads were re-called with MiXCR into one record per CDR3 protein. Of approximately 500,000 distinct CDR3 sequences in the sample, 10% to 15% were seen once. The material was PBMCs from blood, obtained roughly 46 days after vaccination. The receptors here all came from a man in his fifties or sixties who received an inactivated influenza vaccine.

This clonotype has just a few counts. The rearrangement joins TRBV3-1 to TRBJ2-2; D uncertain. V lost 11 bases and J lost 1, with 17 bases in between. Germline V CDR1 and CDR2: LGHDT, YNNKEL (reference sequence). The CDR3 extends over 15 amino acids. CDR3 protein: CASSKLTLNTGELFF. The CDR3 DNA follows: TGTGCCTCCAGCAAGCTGACTCTGAACACCGGGGAGCTGTTTTTT.

In DNA, the CDR3 is TGTGCCAGCAGCTTACCCAGCGGGAGGGCGGGCTCCTACAATGAGCAGTTCTTC. Its protein is CASSLPSGRAGSYNEQFF. This chain connects TRBV7-3 to TRBJ2-1; the match to TRBD2 covers 10 bases. Germline loops: CDR1 SGHTA, CDR2 FQGTGA. The CDR3 sequence is 18 residues long. The junction had 7 bases not matched to a gene; V was cut back by 2 bases and J by 0 bases.

This clonotype appeared many times. The chain couples TRBV5-6 to TRBJ2-3, with D hard to call. The germline V and J ends were trimmed by 3 bases and 6 bases, with 11 bases remaining between them. Germline V gives CDR1 SGHDT, CDR2 YYEEEE. This CDR3 comprises 13 residues. CDR3 DNA sequence: TGTGCCAGCAGCTCGGACCCCGGGGATACGCAGTATTTT. This translates into CASSSDPGDTQYF.

This clonotype was found many times. The rearrangement uses TRBV7-2 and TRBJ2-2; D could derive from TRBD1 or TRBD2 (5 bases each). The CDR3 covers 14 residues. CDR1 SGHTA and CDR2 FQGNSA come from the germline V gene. The V and J ends lost 7 bases and 4 bases respectively, with 13 bases between them. For the CDR3, the DNA is TGTGCCAGCAAGACAGTCGGGGCCACCGGGGAGCTGTTTTTT. This codes for CASKTVGATGELFF.

This clonotype was seen a handful of times. The rearrangement uses TRBV7-2 and TRBJ2-5, with TRBD2 matching 13 bases. Looked up from germline, CDR1 is SGHTA and CDR2 is FQGNSA. V trimming: 5 bases; J trimming: 5 bases; junction bases outside the gene matches: 8. CDR3 size: 16 residues. CDR3 sequence: CASSPRTSGSLETQYF. DNA of the CDR3: TGTGCCAGCAGCCCCCGGACTAGCGGGAGTTTGGAGACCCAGTACTTC.

There are a few counts of this clonotype. The rearrangement links TRBV18 to TRBJ2-7; 8 bases agree with TRBD2. The CDR3 is made up of 14 amino acids. V was clipped by 3 bases and J by 6 bases; unmatched bases: 7. CDR1 and CDR2 (germline): KGHSH, LQKENI. CDR3 in DNA: TGTGCCAGCTCACCTGGACTAGCTCTAGGCGAGCAGTACTTC. It translates to CASSPGLALGEQYF.

This clonotype has ten or more counts. The chain is built from TRBV6-5 and TRBJ2-3, with 10 positions matching TRBD1. The CDR3 sequence is 15 residues long. After removal of 2 bases from V and 6 bases from J, the junction contained 5 bases not matched to a gene. Germline CDR1 is MNHEY and CDR2 is SVGAGI. This CDR3 reads CASSYGTGVVDTQYF. DNA of the CDR3: TGTGCCAGCAGTTACGGGACAGGGGTGGTGGATACGCAGTATTTT.

The chain employs TRBV11-2 and TRBJ2-1; 11 nucleotides agree with TRBD2. This CDR3 is built from 14 residues. Germline V gene sequence: CDR1 SGHAT, CDR2 FQNNGV. V lost 3 bases and J lost 8; bases outside the gene matches: 3. CDR3 residues: CASSFSGGADEQFF. The CDR3 DNA is TGTGCCAGCAGCTTTAGCGGGGGGGCCGATGAGCAGTTCTTC. The variable domain in full, completed from reference TRBV11-2 and TRBJ2-1, reads EAGVAQSPRYKIIEKRQSVAFWCNPISGHATLYWYQQILGQGPKLLIQFQNNGVVDDSQLPKDRFSAERLKGVDSTLKIQPAKLEDSAVYLCASSFSGGADEQFFGPGTRLTVL.

The V and J genes are TRBV5-1 and TRBJ2-1; a weak D match, TRBD1 (5 bases). The CDR3 is made up of 14 amino acids. Germline CDR1 SGHRS, CDR2 YFSETQ. V shed 0 bases and J shed 6 bases, with 10 bases lying between them. The CDR3 is CASSLEGRFNEQFF. The CDR3 DNA follows: TGCGCCAGCAGCTTGGAGGGGCGTTTCAATGAGCAGTTCTTC.

This clonotype was picked up a small number of times. V usage is TRBV5-1 and J usage is TRBJ2-7; D gene ambiguous. Germline CDR1 and CDR2: SGHRS and YFSETQ. The V gene lost 0 bases and the J gene lost 1 base, with 8 bases spanning the gap. The CDR3 covers 14 residues. CDR3 nucleotide sequence: TGCGCCAGCAGCTTGGCTTACACTTCCTACGAGCAGTACTTC. Protein sequence: CASSLAYTSYEQYF. Looking up the rest from reference TRBV5-1 and TRBJ2-7 gives the full variable domain: KAGVTQTPRYLIKTRGQQVTLSCSPISGHRSVSWYQQTPGQGLQFLFEYFSETQRNKGNFPGRFSGRQFSNSRSEMNVSTLELGDSALYLCASSLAYTSYEQYFGPGTRLTVT.

The chain recombines TRBV7-9 with TRBJ2-5, with D hard to call. Germline-derived CDR1 and CDR2 are SEHNR and FQNEAQ (reference sequence). There are 12 residues in the CDR3. V was trimmed by 4 bases and J by 2 bases, leaving 5 bases between them. This CDR3 is CASSYRQETQYF. Written as DNA, the CDR3 is TGTGCCAGCAGCTACCGTCAAGAGACCCAGTACTTC.

This clonotype was counted ten times or more. The chain recombines TRBV4-3 with TRBJ2-1, with 7 bases lining up with TRBD2. CDR1 and CDR2 from the germline V gene are LGHNA and YSLEER. The V segment lost 4 bases and the J segment 8 bases; nucleotides outside the gene matches: 8. CDR3 size: 14 residues. The CDR3 DNA follows: TGCGCCAGCAGCCTCACTGGACTAGACGATGAGCAGTTCTTC. It encodes CASSLTGLDDEQFF.

The sample holds a few counts of this clonotype. The rearrangement joins TRBV12-3 or TRBV12-4 to TRBJ2-7, with D possibly being TRBD1 (7 bases). The CDR3 extends over 14 amino acids. V dropped 6 bases and J dropped 4 bases, with 16 bases sitting between them. The CDR3 DNA sequence: TGTGCCAGCAGCCCAGGGGGGCTACATTACGAGCAGTACTTC. This sequence encodes CASSPGGLHYEQYF.

This clonotype was recorded many times. V usage is TRBV28 and J usage is TRBJ1-3; D not resolved. Germline values: CDR1 MDHEN, CDR2 SYDVKM. The CDR3 consists of 16 residues. Trimming pared 2 bases from V and 0 bases from J, leaving 11 bases between. This CDR3 reads CASSLQARLSGNTIYF. For the CDR3, the DNA is TGTGCCAGCAGTTTACAGGCTCGACTCTCTGGAAACACCATATATTTT.

This clonotype occurred a few times. The gene calls are TRBV29-1 and TRBJ2-1; TRBD1 matches at 10 bases. CDR1 and CDR2 (germline): SQVTM, ANQGSEA. The CDR3 consists of 14 residues. V lost 4 bases, J lost 4 bases, and 4 bases stayed unmatched. CDR3 bases: TGCAGCGTTGGGGGACAGGGGACTTACAATGAGCAGTTCTTC. It yields the protein CSVGGQGTYNEQFF.

The chain joins TRBV4-3 to TRBJ1-2; no firm D call. Germline V gives CDR1 LGHNA, CDR2 YSLEER. Between the trimmed V and J ends, which lost 0 bases and 2 bases, there was a span of 10 bases. This CDR3 comprises 15 residues. CDR3 residues: CASSQEVSANYGYTF. The CDR3 coding sequence is TGCGCCAGCAGCCAAGAGGTTTCAGCGAACTATGGCTACACCTTC.

This clonotype showed up many times. The J gene is TRBJ2-1, the V gene TRBV6-1, with 8 bases that match TRBD1. Germline trimming cut 6 bases from V and 5 bases from J; bases unmatched to any gene: 9. The CDR3 is made up of 15 amino acids. CDR1 MNHNS and CDR2 SASEGT come from the germline V gene. CDR3: CASRVSGGSNNEQFF. The CDR3, as DNA: TGTGCCAGCAGGGTATCAGGGGGCAGCAACAATGAGCAGTTCTTC.

The chain is built from TRBV6-1 and TRBJ2-7; 8 bases map to TRBD1. Germline V gene data show CDR1 as MNHNS and CDR2 as SASEGT. The ends lost 6 bases at V and 1 base at J; junction bases unmatched: 11. The CDR3 length is 16 residues. The CDR3 region has the DNA TGTGCCAGCAGCAGACCCAAGGACAGGGCGTCCTACGAGCAGTACTTC. It specifies CASSRPKDRASYEQYF.

This clonotype was seen repeatedly, ten times or more. The chain combines TRBV20-1 with TRBJ1-1; a weak D match, TRBD1 (5 bases). The germline V gene has CDR1 DFQATT and CDR2 SNEGSKA (reference sequence). V was pared by 0 bases and J by 7 bases, with 21 bases between. The CDR3 extends over 16 amino acids. CDR3 in DNA: TGCAGTGCTAGAGATGGGTCCAAGAGAGGGGACGGTGAAGCTTTCTTT. Its translation is CSARDGSKRGDGEAFF.

This chain links TRBV10-3 with TRBJ1-5; D is uncertain. CDR1 ENHRY and CDR2 SYGVKD come from the germline V gene. There are 14 residues in the CDR3. V was cut by 2 bases and J by 2 bases, with 7 bases left in between. The CDR3 reads CAISEDSGNQPQHF. The CDR3 coding sequence is TGTGCCATCAGTGAGGACTCAGGCAATCAGCCCCAGCATTTT.

There are many counts of this clonotype. The chain links TRBV5-1 to TRBJ2-7; 7 nucleotides align to TRBD1. The ends lost 4 bases at V and 0 bases at J; junction bases unmatched: 10. The CDR3 is 16 amino acids. The germline V gene encodes CDR1 SGHRS and CDR2 YFSETQ. In nucleotides, the CDR3 is TGCGCCAGCAGCCCGACGGACAGGTCTGACTCCTACGAGCAGTACTTC. Translating it yields CASSPTDRSDSYEQYF.